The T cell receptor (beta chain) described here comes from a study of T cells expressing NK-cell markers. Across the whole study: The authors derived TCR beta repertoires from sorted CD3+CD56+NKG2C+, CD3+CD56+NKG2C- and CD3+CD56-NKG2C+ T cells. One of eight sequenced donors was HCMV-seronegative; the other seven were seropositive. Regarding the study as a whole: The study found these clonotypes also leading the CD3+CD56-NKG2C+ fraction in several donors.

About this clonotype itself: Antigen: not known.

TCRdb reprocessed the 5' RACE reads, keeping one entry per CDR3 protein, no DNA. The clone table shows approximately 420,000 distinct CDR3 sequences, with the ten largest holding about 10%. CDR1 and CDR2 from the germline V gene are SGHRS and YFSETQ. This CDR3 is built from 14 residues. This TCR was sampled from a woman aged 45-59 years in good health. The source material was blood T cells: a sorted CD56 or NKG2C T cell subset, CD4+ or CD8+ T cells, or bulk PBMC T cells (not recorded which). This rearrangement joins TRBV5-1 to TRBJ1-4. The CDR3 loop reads CASRVWVQDEKLFF.